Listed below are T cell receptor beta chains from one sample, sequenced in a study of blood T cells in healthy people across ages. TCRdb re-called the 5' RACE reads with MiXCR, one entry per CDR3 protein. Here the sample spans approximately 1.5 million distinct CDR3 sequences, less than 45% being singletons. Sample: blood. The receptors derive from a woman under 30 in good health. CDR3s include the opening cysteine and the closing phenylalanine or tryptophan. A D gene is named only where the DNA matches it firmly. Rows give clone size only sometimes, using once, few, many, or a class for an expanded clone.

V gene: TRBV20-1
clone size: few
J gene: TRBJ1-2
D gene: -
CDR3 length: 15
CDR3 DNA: TGCAGTGCTAGAGATTATACAGGACTCGTCTATGGCTACACCTTC
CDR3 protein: CSARDYTGLVYGYTF

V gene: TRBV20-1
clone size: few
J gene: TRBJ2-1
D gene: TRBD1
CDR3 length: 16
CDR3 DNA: TGCAGTGCTAACCTAGGACAGGGGGCTCGGTACAATGAGCAGTTCTTC
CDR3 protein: CSANLGQGARYNEQFF

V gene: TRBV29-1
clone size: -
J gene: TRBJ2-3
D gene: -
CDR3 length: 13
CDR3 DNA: TGCAGCGTTGAGGGTAGGGTCCCAGATACGCAGTATTTT
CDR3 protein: CSVEGRVPDTQYF

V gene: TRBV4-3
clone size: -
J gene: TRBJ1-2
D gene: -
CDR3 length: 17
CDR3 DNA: TGCGCCAGCAGCCAACTTTGGAGTGGCAGGGCTAACTATGGCTACACCTTC
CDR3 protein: CASSQLWSGRANYGYTF

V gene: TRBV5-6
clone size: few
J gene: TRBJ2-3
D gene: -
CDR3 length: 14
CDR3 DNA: TGTGCCAGCAGACAAAGCGGGAGCACAGATACGCAGTATTTT
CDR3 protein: CASRQSGSTDTQYF

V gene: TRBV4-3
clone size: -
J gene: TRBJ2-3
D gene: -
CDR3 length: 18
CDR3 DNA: TGCGCCAGCAGCCGCCAGATACGTGGCAGGGAATGGACAGATACGCAGTATTTT
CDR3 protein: CASSRQIRGREWTDTQYF

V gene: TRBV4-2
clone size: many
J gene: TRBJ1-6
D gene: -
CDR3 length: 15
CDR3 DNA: TGTGCCAGCAGCCAAGAAGGGAGAGAGAATTCACCCCTCCACTTT
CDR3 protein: CASSQEGRENSPLHF

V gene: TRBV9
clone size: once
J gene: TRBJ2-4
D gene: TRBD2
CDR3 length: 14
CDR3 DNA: TGTGCCAGCAGCGGTTTTAGCGGGATAGATGAGCAGTACTTC
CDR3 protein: CASSGFSGIDEQYF

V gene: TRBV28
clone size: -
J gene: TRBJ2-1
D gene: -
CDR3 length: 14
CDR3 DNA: TGTGCCAGCAGTGCCCGGACCCGTTACAATGAGCAGTTCTTC
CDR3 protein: CASSARTRYNEQFF

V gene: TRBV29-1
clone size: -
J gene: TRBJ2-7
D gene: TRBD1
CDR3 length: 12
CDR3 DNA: TGCAGCGCCGGGACAGGGTTGTACGAGCAGTACTTC
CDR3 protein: CSAGTGLYEQYF

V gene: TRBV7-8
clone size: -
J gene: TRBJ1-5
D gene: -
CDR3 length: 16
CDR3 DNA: TGTGCCAGCAGCTCGACAGGTCGGAATAGCAATCAGCCCCAGCATTTT
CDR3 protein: CASSSTGRNSNQPQHF

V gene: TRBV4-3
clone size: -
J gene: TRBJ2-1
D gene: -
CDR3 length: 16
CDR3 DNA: TGCGCCAGCAGCTCCGGACTGCTGGGATCCTACAATGAGCAGTTCTTC
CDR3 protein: CASSSGLLGSYNEQFF

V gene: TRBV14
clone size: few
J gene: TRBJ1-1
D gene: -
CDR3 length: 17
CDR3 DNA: TGTGCCAGCAGCCAAGATCTAGGGATCGGTAGGAACACTGAAGCTTTCTTT
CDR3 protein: CASSQDLGIGRNTEAFF

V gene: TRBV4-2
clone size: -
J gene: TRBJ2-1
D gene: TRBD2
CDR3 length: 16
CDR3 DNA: TGTGCCAGCAGCCAGCTAAGCGGGAGCTCCTACAATGAGCAGTTCTTC
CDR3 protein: CASSQLSGSSYNEQFF

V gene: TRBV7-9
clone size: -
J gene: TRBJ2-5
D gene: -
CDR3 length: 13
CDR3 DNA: TGTGCCAGCAGCCCGAGTCTGGGAGAGGATCCGTACTTC
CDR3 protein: CASSPSLGEDPYF

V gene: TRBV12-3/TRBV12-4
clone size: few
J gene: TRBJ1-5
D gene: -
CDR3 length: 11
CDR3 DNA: TGTGCCAGCAGTTGGCTGGGGCCCCAGCATTTT
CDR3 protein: CASSWLGPQHF

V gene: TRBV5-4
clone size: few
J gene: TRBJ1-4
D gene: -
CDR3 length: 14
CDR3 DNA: TGTGCCAGCAGCCCGGGACTGAGCAATGAAAAACTGTTTTTT
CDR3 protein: CASSPGLSNEKLFF

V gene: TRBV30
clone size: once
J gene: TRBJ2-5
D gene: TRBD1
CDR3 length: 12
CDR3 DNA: TGTGCCTACGGACAGGGGGCCGGAGAGCAGTACTTC
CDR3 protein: CAYGQGAGEQYF

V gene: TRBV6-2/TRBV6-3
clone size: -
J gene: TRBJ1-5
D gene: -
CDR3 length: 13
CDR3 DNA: TGTGCCAGCACCCACGAGGGTCGACAGCCCCAGCATTTT
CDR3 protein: CASTHEGRQPQHF

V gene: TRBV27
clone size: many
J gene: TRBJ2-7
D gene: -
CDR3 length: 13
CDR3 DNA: TGTGCCAGCAGCAGCGGGTTACGCTACGAGCAGTACTTC
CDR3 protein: CASSSGLRYEQYF

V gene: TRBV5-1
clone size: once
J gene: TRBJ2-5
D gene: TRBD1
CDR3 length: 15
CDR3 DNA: TGCGCCAGCAGCTTTGGAAACAGGGGGGAGGAGACCCAGTACTTC
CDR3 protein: CASSFGNRGEETQYF

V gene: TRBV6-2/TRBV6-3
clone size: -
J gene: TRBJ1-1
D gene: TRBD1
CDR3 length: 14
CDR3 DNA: TGTGCCAGCAGTTACGCGAACAGGGGGATCGGAGCTTTCTTT
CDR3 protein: CASSYANRGIGAFF

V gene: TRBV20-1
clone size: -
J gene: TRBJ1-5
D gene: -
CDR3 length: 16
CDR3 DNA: TGCAGTGCTAGACCGGTTGGCAGGGAGGGCAATCAGCCCCAGCATTTT
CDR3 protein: CSARPVGREGNQPQHF